The 18 T cell receptor beta chains reported below all come from one sample, sequenced in a study of T cell repertoires in cytomegalovirus infection (dated by TCRdb to about 2019). Antigens of these TCRs are unknown. TCRdb lists the instrument as Illumina HiSeq 1500. TCRdb reanalyzed the raw reads on its own, using fastp at Q25 for trimming and MiXCR for clone calling, and kept in-frame beta chains. Every CDR3 protein is listed once, alongside the most common genes and DNA of its rows. Within this sample are hundreds of thousands of distinct CDR3 sequences, with 30% to 40% of them counted one time only. The top ten hold roughly 12% of the sample. In light of the paper, this sample's treatment or condition label describes: in vitro stimulation with specific CMV peptide epitopes to enrich CMV-specific T cells. The starting material was cultured CD8+ T cells from PBMCs, obtained from culture after CMV antigen stimulation. All receptors derive from a human donor in good health (CMV status not recorded). Some clones in this sample may be carry-over from other donors' samples.

The chain employs TRBV27 and TRBJ1-2; a weak D match, TRBD1 (6 bases). V dropped 6 bases and J dropped 8 bases, with 19 bases sitting between them. In germline, CDR1 is MNHEY, CDR2 SMNVEV (reference sequence). The CDR3 covers 14 residues. In DNA, the CDR3 is TGTGCCAGCAGACCAACCGGGACAAGGGAAGGCTACACCTTC. This gives the protein CASRPTGTREGYTF.

The CDR3 protein is CASSLHRGAGANVLTF. In nucleotides, the CDR3 is TGTGCCAGCAGCCTCCACCGTGGGGCTGGGGCCAACGTCCTGACTTTC. The V gene is TRBV9, the J gene TRBJ2-6; D is unclear. The CDR3 consists of 16 residues. Germline assignment: CDR1 SGDLS and CDR2 YYNGEE. Trimming pared 4 bases from V and 2 bases from J, leaving 13 bases between.

On this clonotype: One junction end disagrees with the germline gene, perhaps due to a read error. V is TRBV7-7 and J is TRBJ2-1; 8 bases fit TRBD2. The CDR3 has 16 amino acids. Germline CDR1 reads SSHAT; CDR2 reads FNYEAQ (reference sequence). The CDR3 is CASSPNAGGTNNEQFF. CDR3 bases: TGTGCTAGCAGCCCAAACGCGGGGGGTACCAACAATGAGCAGTTCTTC.

The chain links TRBV19 to TRBJ2-7, with 14 bases that match TRBD2. This CDR3 is 18 amino acids long. The germline V gene has CDR1 LNHDA and CDR2 SQIVND (reference sequence). V lost 5 bases to trimming and J lost 0 bases; unmatched junction nucleotides: 9. The CDR3 sequence is CASSSKTSGGGSSYEQYF. The CDR3 nucleotides read TGTGCCAGTAGTTCGAAGACTAGCGGGGGGGGAAGCTCCTACGAGCAGTACTTC.

This clonotype appeared many times. The chain has TRBV7-9 and TRBJ2-5, with D tentatively TRBD2 (6 bases). V lost 2 bases to trimming and J lost 3 bases, with 22 bases between them. The CDR3 length is 18 residues. The V gene's germline CDR1 is SEHNR and CDR2 FQNEAQ (reference sequence). The CDR3 spells CASSLLLAMAYFEETQYF. CDR3 DNA: TGTGCCAGCAGCTTACTCCTAGCGATGGCCTATTTCGAAGAGACCCAGTACTTC.

DNA of the CDR3: TGTGCCACCAGTTTTCCAGGCGAAGGAGATGAGCAGTTCTTC. The encoded protein is CATSFPGEGDEQFF. This chain joins TRBV24-1 and TRBJ2-1; the D is unclear. Trimming cost V 6 bases and J 8 bases, with 16 bases left between them. The V gene's germline CDR1 is KGHDR and CDR2 SFDVKD. The CDR3 is made up of 14 amino acids.

This clonotype appeared many times. A read error may produce the germline difference seen at one junction end. The rearrangement uses TRBV2 and TRBJ2-1; 9 nucleotides line up with TRBD2. CDR1 SNHLY and CDR2 FYNNEI come from the germline V gene. This CDR3 comprises 15 residues. The chain's CDR3 is CASREAGGPYNEQFF. In DNA, the CDR3 is TGTGCCAGCAGGGAAGCGGGGGGACCCTACAATGAGCAGTTCTTC.

This clonotype was seen repeatedly, ten times or more. V gene TRBV7-9 combines with J gene TRBJ2-5; D is perhaps TRBD2 (6 bases). The CDR3 has 12 residues. Germline V gene sequence: CDR1 SEHNR, CDR2 FQNEAQ (reference sequence). Trimming pared 4 bases from V and 5 bases from J, leaving 8 bases between. The CDR3 spells CASSSRGETQYF. In DNA, the CDR3 is TGTGCCAGCAGCTCCCGGGGGGAGACCCAGTACTTC.

This clonotype occurred a few times. The chain joins TRBV19 to TRBJ1-1, with D maybe TRBD1 (5 bases). V was clipped by 9 bases and J by 3 bases, with 14 bases between them. The CDR3 is 13 amino acids. Germline CDR1 reads LNHDA; CDR2 reads SQIVND (reference sequence). The CDR3 nucleotides are TGTGCCAGCGACAGAGGCTGGGACACTGAAGCTTTCTTT. It translates to CASDRGWDTEAFF.

The V gene is TRBV19, the J gene TRBJ2-2; unclear D gene. Germline V lookup: CDR1 LNHDA, CDR2 SQIVND (reference sequence). Trimming cost V 3 bases and J 3 bases, with 8 bases left between them. CDR3 length: 14 residues. The CDR3 bases are TGTGCCAGTAGTATCGGTCAGCACACCGGGGAGCTGTTTTTT. Translated: CASSIGQHTGELFF.

On this clonotype itself: This may be a read error: a much more frequent sequence differs by one nucleotide. The V call is TRBV7-6, the J call TRBJ2-1, with 9 bases that match TRBD2. The CDR3 totals 14 residues. The V gene's germline CDR1 is SGHVS and CDR2 FNYEAQ. CDR3 nucleotides: TGTACCAGCAGCCGAGCGGGGGGTATCGATGAGCAGTTCTTC. Its translation is CTSSRAGGIDEQFF.

V gene TRBV5-5 combines with J gene TRBJ2-2, with D maybe TRBD2 (7 bases). Per the germline V gene, CDR1 is SGHKS and CDR2 is YYEKEE (reference sequence). The CDR3 has 12 residues. The CDR3 here is CAGGAGTGELFF. The CDR3 DNA is TGTGCTGGGGGGGCAGGGACCGGGGAGCTGTTTTTT.

This clonotype was seen a handful of times. The chain uses TRBV11-1 and TRBJ1-1; TRBD1 matches 8 bases. CDR3 length: 15 residues. The germline gives CDR1 SGHAT, CDR2 FQDESV (reference sequence). With 3 bases clipped from V and 4 bases from J, the junction kept 7 bases outside the gene matches. The CDR3 nucleotides read TGTGCCAGCAGCTTGACAGGGGATTTTGTCACTGAAGCTTTCTTT. This sequence encodes CASSLTGDFVTEAFF.

The J gene is TRBJ2-7, the V gene TRBV12-3 or TRBV12-4; 10 bases are a match to TRBD1. Germline trimming cut 0 bases from V and 3 bases from J; bases unmatched to any gene: 5. The CDR3 sequence is 16 residues long. The chain's CDR3 is CASSLAAGTGVYEQYF. In DNA form, the CDR3 reads TGTGCCAGCAGTTTAGCTGCCGGGACAGGGGTCTACGAGCAGTACTTC.

V and J are TRBV25-1 and TRBJ2-5, with 7 bases lining up with TRBD1. V lost 3 bases, J lost 3 bases, and 4 bases stayed unmatched. The CDR3 runs to 14 residues. Per the germline V gene, CDR1 is MGHDK and CDR2 is SYGVNS. The CDR3 loop reads CASSDWDSKETQYF. CDR3 nucleotide sequence: TGTGCCAGCAGTGATTGGGACAGCAAAGAGACCCAGTACTTC.

This clonotype was seen more than once but under ten times. The chain carries TRBV6-8 and TRBJ2-1, with a tentative D call TRBD1 (5 bases). Germline CDR1 is MNHGY and CDR2 is SAAAGT. Trimming shortened V by 2 bases and J by 6 bases, and 11 bases separated the two germline ends. The CDR3 extends over 14 amino acids. CDR3 bases: TGTGCCAGCAGTTACAGGGGTCCCATCAATGAGCAGTTCTTC. Translated: CASSYRGPINEQFF.

This chain uses TRBV2 with TRBJ2-5; D is unclear. Trimming left V 2 bases short and J 4 bases short, with 2 bases between. CDR1 and CDR2 (germline): SNHLY, FYNNEI. The CDR3 contains 11 residues. In DNA form, the CDR3 reads TGTGCCAGCAGTGAACCAGAGACCCAGTACTTC. Protein sequence: CASSEPETQYF.

In its sample, this clonotype was seen a few times. This sequence joins TRBV20-1 and TRBJ1-6; D is ambiguous. The V and J ends lost 0 bases and 3 bases respectively, with 9 bases between them. Germline-derived CDR1 and CDR2 are DFQATT and SNEGSKA (reference sequence). The CDR3 loop spans 15 amino acids. The CDR3 DNA reads as TGCAGTGCTAGAGATCCCGGCGGCTATAATTCACCCCTCCACTTT. This sequence encodes CSARDPGGYNSPLHF.